These T cell receptor beta chains were read from a single sample in a study of sequential checkpoint blockade in melanoma. Sequenced by immunoSEQ multiplex PCR; TCRdb stores in-frame clones only, minus some. Of 4,500 to 5,500 clones detected, more than 30% appear once; the ten largest clones hold around 10%. Here the sequenced sample was tumor tissue (inferred from file names), taken from a patient given nivolumab and ipilimumab in sequence. Receptors originate from a human donor with melanoma. CDR3s include the opening cysteine and the closing phenylalanine or tryptophan. Each record gives: CDR3 DNA, CDR3 protein, J gene, D gene, V gene, clone size. The D gene is left open where the match is weak. Clone size appears in some rows only: once, few, many, or a class for an expanded clone.

CDR3nt: TGTGCCAGCTCACATGAGACAGGGGGGAGTTTGGGAAATTCACCCCTCCACTTT
CDR3aa: CASSHETGGSLGNSPLHF
j_gene: TRBJ1-6
d_gene: TRBD1
v_gene: TRBV18
abundance: NA

CDR3nt: TGTGCCAGTAGTATTGACAGCCTAGCCAAAAACATTCAGTACTTC
CDR3aa: CASSIDSLAKNIQYF
j_gene: TRBJ2-4
d_gene: NA
v_gene: TRBV19
abundance: NA

CDR3nt: TGTGCCAGCAGTTTATATGGGGGGTACTACAATGAGCAGTTCTTC
CDR3aa: CASSLYGGYYNEQFF
j_gene: TRBJ2-1
d_gene: NA
v_gene: TRBV9
abundance: few

CDR3nt: TGTGCCAGTAGTATAGTTGCAGGGAAAAACATTCAGTACTTC
CDR3aa: CASSIVAGKNIQYF
j_gene: TRBJ2-4
d_gene: NA
v_gene: TRBV19
abundance: once

CDR3nt: TGCGCCAGCAGCTATCTACTAGCGGATCAATACAATGAGCAGTTCTTC
CDR3aa: CASSYLLADQYNEQFF
j_gene: TRBJ2-1
d_gene: TRBD2
v_gene: TRBV5-1
abundance: NA

CDR3nt: TGTGCCTGGAGTGTACGGGGGGGCGCCTTGATCGGGGATCAGCCCCAGCATTTT
CDR3aa: CAWSVRGGALIGDQPQHF
j_gene: TRBJ1-5
d_gene: NA
v_gene: TRBV30
abundance: large

CDR3nt: TGCGCCAGCAGCTTGGCCATAAGGGGCTCTGAAGCTTTCTTT
CDR3aa: CASSLAIRGSEAFF
j_gene: TRBJ1-1
d_gene: NA
v_gene: TRBV5-1
abundance: NA

CDR3nt: TGTGCCAGCAGTTGGGAGGGAACAGATACGCAGTATTTT
CDR3aa: CASSWEGTDTQYF
j_gene: TRBJ2-3
d_gene: TRBD2
v_gene: TRBV28
abundance: NA

CDR3nt: TGTGCCAGCAGCTTATCCGGCCCGAACACTGAAGCTTTCTTT
CDR3aa: CASSLSGPNTEAFF
j_gene: TRBJ1-1
d_gene: NA
v_gene: TRBV7-6
abundance: many

CDR3nt: TGTGCCAGCAGTCCGAGCAGGGGGCAAGGTGGCTACACCTTC
CDR3aa: CASSPSRGQGGYTF
j_gene: TRBJ1-2
d_gene: TRBD1
v_gene: TRBV6-8
abundance: few

CDR3nt: TGTGCCAGCAGAAAGGCTAGCGGGGGAACCTACGAGCAGTACTTC
CDR3aa: CASRKASGGTYEQYF
j_gene: TRBJ2-7
d_gene: TRBD2
v_gene: TRBV6-8
abundance: few

CDR3nt: TGTGCCAGCAGCCCGATTGTTGGGGCAGCCGATTCCTACGAGCAGTACTTC
CDR3aa: CASSPIVGAADSYEQYF
j_gene: TRBJ2-7
d_gene: NA
v_gene: TRBV7-6
abundance: few

CDR3nt: TGTGCCAGCAGCCCCAATTGGTCCCCGAACACTGAAGCTTTCTTT
CDR3aa: CASSPNWSPNTEAFF
j_gene: TRBJ1-1
d_gene: NA
v_gene: TRBV7-6
abundance: many

CDR3nt: TGTGCCAGCATCCAGACAGGGGGAATCTACGAGCAGTACTTC
CDR3aa: CASIQTGGIYEQYF
j_gene: TRBJ2-7
d_gene: TRBD1
v_gene: TRBV28
abundance: NA

CDR3nt: TGTGCCAGCAGCGACGAAAGCGGAACCTACGAGCAGTACTTC
CDR3aa: CASSDESGTYEQYF
j_gene: TRBJ2-7
d_gene: NA
v_gene: TRBV9
abundance: few

CDR3nt: TGTGCCAGTAGTGGAGGGGGGACCAATGAGCAGTTCTTC
CDR3aa: CASSGGGTNEQFF
j_gene: TRBJ2-1
d_gene: NA
v_gene: TRBV19
abundance: few

CDR3nt: TGCGCCAGCAGCCAAGAATACAGGGGGATGAGGACTGAAGCTTTCTTT
CDR3aa: CASSQEYRGMRTEAFF
j_gene: TRBJ1-1
d_gene: TRBD1
v_gene: TRBV4-1
abundance: NA

CDR3nt: TGTGCCAGTAGTGACTCCCCCGCGCAGGGGGCGACTGAAGCTTTCTTT
CDR3aa: CASSDSPAQGATEAFF
j_gene: TRBJ1-1
d_gene: TRBD1
v_gene: TRBV19
abundance: NA

CDR3nt: TGTGCCAGCTCACCAGCGTTTGGGTCTGGAAACACCATATATTTT
CDR3aa: CASSPAFGSGNTIYF
j_gene: TRBJ1-3
d_gene: NA
v_gene: TRBV18
abundance: NA

CDR3nt: TGTGCCAGTAAAACGGACGGCGGAAACACCATATATTTT
CDR3aa: CASKTDGGNTIYF
j_gene: TRBJ1-3
d_gene: NA
v_gene: TRBV19
abundance: NA

CDR3nt: TGCGCCAGCAGCCCTCCGACTAGCGTAACAGATACGCAGTATTTT
CDR3aa: CASSPPTSVTDTQYF
j_gene: TRBJ2-3
d_gene: TRBD2
v_gene: TRBV5-1
abundance: NA

CDR3nt: TGTGCCAGCTCACCACAGGGTACTGGGGCCAACGTCCTGACTTTC
CDR3aa: CASSPQGTGANVLTF
j_gene: TRBJ2-6
d_gene: NA
v_gene: TRBV18
abundance: NA

CDR3nt: TGCGCCAGCAGCCAAGATTGGGACAGCGGGCCCGGGGAGCTGTTTTTT
CDR3aa: CASSQDWDSGPGELFF
j_gene: TRBJ2-2
d_gene: NA
v_gene: TRBV4-1
abundance: medium-sized

CDR3nt: TGTGCCAGCAGCCTAGACGGGAAAAAACTGTTTTTT
CDR3aa: CASSLDGKKLFF
j_gene: TRBJ1-4
d_gene: NA
v_gene: TRBV28
abundance: NA

CDR3nt: TGTGCCAGTAGTAGAGGAGACTTCAGGGGGCTAGGTGGAATGAACACCGGGGAGCTGTTTTTT
CDR3aa: CASSRGDFRGLGGMNTGELFF
j_gene: TRBJ2-2
d_gene: TRBD1
v_gene: TRBV19
abundance: once

CDR3nt: TGTGCCACCAGCAGAGATGACCCCACAGATACGCAGTATTTT
CDR3aa: CATSRDDPTDTQYF
j_gene: TRBJ2-3
d_gene: NA
v_gene: TRBV15
abundance: few

CDR3nt: TGTGCCAGCAGCCGAAGGTCGGGGGCCTACGAGCAGTACTTC
CDR3aa: CASSRRSGAYEQYF
j_gene: TRBJ2-7
d_gene: NA
v_gene: TRBV11-3
abundance: few

CDR3nt: TGTGCCAGCAGCTCCCGGGCAGCGTCAAACTATGGCTACACCTTC
CDR3aa: CASSSRAASNYGYTF
j_gene: TRBJ1-2
d_gene: NA
v_gene: TRBV11-3
abundance: few

CDR3nt: TGTGCCAGCAGTTCCCCCAGGGGGCAGCCCCAGCATTTT
CDR3aa: CASSSPRGQPQHF
j_gene: TRBJ1-5
d_gene: TRBD1
v_gene: TRBV6-8
abundance: medium-sized

CDR3nt: TGTGCCAGCAGTGCTGGGGGGTTTACTAACTATGGCTACACCTTC
CDR3aa: CASSAGGFTNYGYTF
j_gene: TRBJ1-2
d_gene: NA
v_gene: TRBV25-1
abundance: NA

CDR3nt: TGTGCCAGCAGCCAAGGGAGATATGTAGATACGCAGTATTTT
CDR3aa: CASSQGRYVDTQYF
j_gene: TRBJ2-3
d_gene: NA
v_gene: TRBV14
abundance: few

CDR3nt: TGTGCCAGCAGGGGGACAGATAGCAATCAGCCCCAGCATTTT
CDR3aa: CASRGTDSNQPQHF
j_gene: TRBJ1-5
d_gene: TRBD1
v_gene: TRBV2
abundance: NA

CDR3nt: TGTGCCAGCAGGAAATCGGGACAGAGTTCCTACGAGCAGTACTTC
CDR3aa: CASRKSGQSSYEQYF
j_gene: TRBJ2-7
d_gene: TRBD1
v_gene: TRBV28
abundance: medium-sized

CDR3nt: TGCAGCGTTGACCGGGACAGCGACTATGGCTACACCTTC
CDR3aa: CSVDRDSDYGYTF
j_gene: TRBJ1-2
d_gene: TRBD1
v_gene: TRBV29-1
abundance: NA

CDR3nt: TGTGCCAGTGGGGACAGGGAGCTGAGTGGCTACACCTTC
CDR3aa: CASGDRELSGYTF
j_gene: TRBJ1-2
d_gene: TRBD1
v_gene: TRBV19
abundance: NA

CDR3nt: TGCGCCAGCAGCCAAGCCTCCGGGACGTATTATGAAAAACTGTTTTTT
CDR3aa: CASSQASGTYYEKLFF
j_gene: TRBJ1-4
d_gene: NA
v_gene: TRBV4-1
abundance: few

CDR3nt: TGTGCCAGCAGCATGAAGCCGGGACTATCGACGGGCGAGCAGTACTTC
CDR3aa: CASSMKPGLSTGEQYF
j_gene: TRBJ2-7
d_gene: TRBD2
v_gene: TRBV6-8
abundance: few

CDR3nt: TGTGCCAGCAGTTCCACAGGGGGCTCTGGAAACACCATATATTTT
CDR3aa: CASSSTGGSGNTIYF
j_gene: TRBJ1-3
d_gene: TRBD1
v_gene: TRBV27
abundance: NA

CDR3nt: TGTGCCAGCAGCTTAGGGAAAGCGGTCACCGGGGAGCTGTTTTTT
CDR3aa: CASSLGKAVTGELFF
j_gene: TRBJ2-2
d_gene: NA
v_gene: TRBV11-3
abundance: medium-sized

CDR3nt: TGTGCCACCAGCACGGCGGGTAGGACCTACGAGCAGTACTTC
CDR3aa: CATSTAGRTYEQYF
j_gene: TRBJ2-7
d_gene: NA
v_gene: TRBV15
abundance: NA

CDR3nt: TGTGCCAGCAGCTCCGCAGGACTTAGCAATCAGCCCCAGCATTTT
CDR3aa: CASSSAGLSNQPQHF
j_gene: TRBJ1-5
d_gene: NA
v_gene: TRBV28
abundance: NA

CDR3nt: TGTGCCAGCAGCCTCCCCCCAGGGTCTGGAAACACCATATATTTT
CDR3aa: CASSLPPGSGNTIYF
j_gene: TRBJ1-3
d_gene: NA
v_gene: TRBV28
abundance: NA

CDR3nt: TGTGCCAGTAGTCCCTCTCGACTAGCGGGAAACACCGGGGAGCTGTTTTTT
CDR3aa: CASSPSRLAGNTGELFF
j_gene: TRBJ2-2
d_gene: TRBD2
v_gene: TRBV19
abundance: NA

CDR3nt: TGTGCCAGCAGTGACTCGACGGGATTTGGTGGGGCCAACGTCCTGACTTTC
CDR3aa: CASSDSTGFGGANVLTF
j_gene: TRBJ2-6
d_gene: NA
v_gene: TRBV6-8
abundance: NA

CDR3nt: TGTGCCAGCAGCCAAGGACAGACCTATGGCTACACCTTC
CDR3aa: CASSQGQTYGYTF
j_gene: TRBJ1-2
d_gene: NA
v_gene: TRBV14
abundance: NA

CDR3nt: TGTGCCAGCAATCAGGACAGCGGAGGGGATCAGCCCCAGCATTTT
CDR3aa: CASNQDSGGDQPQHF
j_gene: TRBJ1-5
d_gene: NA
v_gene: TRBV12-5
abundance: few

CDR3nt: TGTGCCAGCTCACCACTAGCGGGGGCCTTCGTGGTAACCGGGGAGCTGTTTTTT
CDR3aa: CASSPLAGAFVVTGELFF
j_gene: TRBJ2-2
d_gene: TRBD2
v_gene: TRBV18
abundance: NA

CDR3nt: TGTGCCATCAGTGGGCCGGGACGTGGGGGCTATGGCTACACCTTC
CDR3aa: CAISGPGRGGYGYTF
j_gene: TRBJ1-2
d_gene: NA
v_gene: TRBV6-8
abundance: large

CDR3nt: TGTGCCAGCACCACGTCGACGGTGACCCACCTAGGAGGTCTCGGGACCCAGTACTTC
CDR3aa: CASTTSTVTHLGGLGTQYF
j_gene: TRBJ2-5
d_gene: NA
v_gene: TRBV7-6
abundance: many

CDR3nt: TGTGCCAGCAGTTACTCGTCCGGAGGGGGAATGATGAACACTGAAGCTTTCTTT
CDR3aa: CASSYSSGGGMMNTEAFF
j_gene: TRBJ1-1
d_gene: NA
v_gene: TRBV6-8
abundance: NA

CDR3nt: TGTGCCAGCAAAGGCGGGAGAACGTACAATGAGCAGTTCTTC
CDR3aa: CASKGGRTYNEQFF
j_gene: TRBJ2-1
d_gene: TRBD2
v_gene: TRBV27
abundance: NA

CDR3nt: TGTGCCAGCAGCCCACGAGCGGAATTCACAGATACGCAGTATTTT
CDR3aa: CASSPRAEFTDTQYF
j_gene: TRBJ2-3
d_gene: NA
v_gene: TRBV9
abundance: NA

CDR3nt: TGCGCCAGCAGTGAACGGACAGGGGGCGGCGGGGAGCAGTACTTC
CDR3aa: CASSERTGGGGEQYF
j_gene: TRBJ2-7
d_gene: TRBD1
v_gene: TRBV10-2
abundance: once

CDR3nt: TGTGCCAGCTCCAATTCCGGGACATACTACAATGAGCAGTTCTTC
CDR3aa: CASSNSGTYYNEQFF
j_gene: TRBJ2-1
d_gene: NA
v_gene: TRBV7-5
abundance: NA

CDR3nt: TGCGCCAGCAGTGGGGGACAGGTGATTACTTCCTACGAGCAGTACTTC
CDR3aa: CASSGGQVITSYEQYF
j_gene: TRBJ2-7
d_gene: TRBD1
v_gene: TRBV10-2
abundance: once